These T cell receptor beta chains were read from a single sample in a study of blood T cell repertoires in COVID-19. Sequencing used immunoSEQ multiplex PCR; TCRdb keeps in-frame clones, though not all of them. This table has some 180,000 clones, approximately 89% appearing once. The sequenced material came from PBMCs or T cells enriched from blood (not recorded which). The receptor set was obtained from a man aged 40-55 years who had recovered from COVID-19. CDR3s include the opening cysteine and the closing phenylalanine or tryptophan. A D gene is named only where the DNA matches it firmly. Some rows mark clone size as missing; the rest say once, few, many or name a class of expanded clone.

DNA: TGTGCCAGCAGCGCTAGCGGCACAGATACGCAGTATTTT
CDR3: CASSASGTDTQYF
D: -
J: TRBJ2-3
V: TRBV7-9
size: -

DNA: -
CDR3: CASSVAVGQGTSLRYF
D: -
J: TRBJ2-7
V: TRBV19
size: -

DNA: TGTGCCAGCAGCTTAGTGGGCAGGGGGGAGACCCAGTACTTC
CDR3: CASSLVGRGETQYF
D: TRBD1
J: TRBJ2-5
V: TRBV7-8
size: -

DNA: TGTGCCTGGAGTCCCCAGCGGGGGGAGCTGTTTTTT
CDR3: CAWSPQRGELFF
D: -
J: TRBJ2-2
V: TRBV30
size: -

DNA: TGTGCCAGCAGCCCTCGGGACAGGGGGCGTACTGAAGCTTTCTTT
CDR3: CASSPRDRGRTEAFF
D: TRBD1
J: TRBJ1-1
V: TRBV5-6
size: -

DNA: TGCGCCAGCAGCCAAGTAGGGCGGGACCAGCCCCAGCATTTT
CDR3: CASSQVGRDQPQHF
D: -
J: TRBJ1-5
V: TRBV4-1
size: -

DNA: TGTGCCAGCAGTGAAGACGGGGGTGGAAACACCATATATTTT
CDR3: CASSEDGGGNTIYF
D: -
J: TRBJ1-3
V: TRBV2
size: -

DNA: TGTGCCAGTAGTACCTCCCACCGAGATGGCTACACCTTC
CDR3: CASSTSHRDGYTF
D: -
J: TRBJ1-2
V: TRBV19
size: -

DNA: TGTGCCAGCAGATTGGGGAGCTCTGGAAACACCATATATTTT
CDR3: CASRLGSSGNTIYF
D: -
J: TRBJ1-3
V: TRBV7-9
size: -

DNA: TGTGCCAGCTCACCAGCCCGTCAAGCGTCCTACGAGCAGTACTTC
CDR3: CASSPARQASYEQYF
D: -
J: TRBJ2-7
V: TRBV18
size: -

DNA: TGTGCCAGCAGCGAGAGGGGGACTAGCTACAATGAGCAGTTCTTC
CDR3: CASSERGTSYNEQFF
D: TRBD2
J: TRBJ2-1
V: TRBV9
size: -

DNA: TGTGCCAGCAGTTCCTGGACAGGGGGCGTCTATGGCTACACCTTC
CDR3: CASSSWTGGVYGYTF
D: TRBD1
J: TRBJ1-2
V: TRBV6-5
size: -

DNA: TGTGCCAGCACCACGGACAGGGATAGGTCACCCCTCCACTTT
CDR3: CASTTDRDRSPLHF
D: TRBD1
J: TRBJ1-6
V: TRBV2
size: -

DNA: TGCAGCGTTGAAGAGTTCACTACTAGCACAGATACGCAGTATTTT
CDR3: CSVEEFTTSTDTQYF
D: -
J: TRBJ2-3
V: TRBV29-1
size: -

DNA: TGTGCCAGCAGCCAAGTGGGCTCGCTGGGCGGGAGTTTGAATGAGCAGTTCTTC
CDR3: CASSQVGSLGGSLNEQFF
D: TRBD2
J: TRBJ2-1
V: TRBV3-1/TRBV3-2
size: -

DNA: TGTGCCAGCAGCTTAGAACCGACTCAGACCCAGTACTTC
CDR3: CASSLEPTQTQYF
D: -
J: TRBJ2-5
V: TRBV11-2
size: -

DNA: TGTGCCTCCCAGGGGGCTTTTGTGTCCAAAAACATTCAGTACTTC
CDR3: CASQGAFVSKNIQYF
D: TRBD1
J: TRBJ2-4
V: TRBV19
size: -

DNA: TGTGCCAGCAGTTTCTACAGGAACACCATATATTTT
CDR3: CASSFYRNTIYF
D: -
J: TRBJ1-3
V: TRBV12-3/TRBV12-4
size: -

DNA: TGTGCCTGGAATCCCCGACAGGGATCGACCCAGTACTTC
CDR3: CAWNPRQGSTQYF
D: TRBD1
J: TRBJ2-5
V: TRBV30
size: once

DNA: TGTGCCAGTAGGATCGGGGAAAAACTGTTTTTT
CDR3: CASRIGEKLFF
D: -
J: TRBJ1-4
V: TRBV6-5
size: -

DNA: TGCGCCAGCAGCTGGACAGGGGGCGATTCCTACGAGCAGTACTTC
CDR3: CASSWTGGDSYEQYF
D: TRBD1
J: TRBJ2-7
V: TRBV5-1
size: -

DNA: TGTGCCAGCAGCCCTAGACAGGTGATGAACACTGAAGCTTTCTTT
CDR3: CASSPRQVMNTEAFF
D: -
J: TRBJ1-1
V: TRBV5-8
size: -

DNA: TGTGCCAGCAGTCGAACAGGGGGCCGGAAGGAGGATCAGCCCCAGCATTTT
CDR3: CASSRTGGRKEDQPQHF
D: TRBD1
J: TRBJ1-5
V: TRBV28
size: -

DNA: TGTGCCAGCAGCCATGAGCGGGAGTACAAGGGTGAGCAGTTCTTC
CDR3: CASSHEREYKGEQFF
D: TRBD2
J: TRBJ2-1
V: TRBV3-1/TRBV3-2
size: -

DNA: TGTGCCAGCAGTTTAACCGGGGGAAATAATTCACCCCTCCACTTT
CDR3: CASSLTGGNNSPLHF
D: -
J: TRBJ1-6
V: TRBV28
size: -

DNA: TGTGCCAGCAGTGAAGCGTTGGGGGGGTCACATCAGCCCCAGCATTTT
CDR3: CASSEALGGSHQPQHF
D: -
J: TRBJ1-5
V: TRBV6-1
size: -

DNA: TGTGCCAGCAGTGAAGGAGGTTTGGGAACTGAAGCTTTCTTT
CDR3: CASSEGGLGTEAFF
D: -
J: TRBJ1-1
V: TRBV25-1
size: -

DNA: TGTGCCAGCAGCCGCGGGCCCTACGAGCAGTACTTC
CDR3: CASSRGPYEQYF
D: -
J: TRBJ2-7
V: TRBV13
size: -

DNA: TGTGCCAGCAGCTTAGACCCGGGGGGGAGAACTGAAGCTTTCTTT
CDR3: CASSLDPGGRTEAFF
D: -
J: TRBJ1-1
V: TRBV11-3
size: -

DNA: TGCAGTGCTAGTACTCCGGGACAGGGAAACTATGGCTACACCTTC
CDR3: CSASTPGQGNYGYTF
D: TRBD1
J: TRBJ1-2
V: TRBV20-1
size: once

DNA: TGTGCCAGCAGTTTGGGGCAGAACTATGGCTACACCTTC
CDR3: CASSLGQNYGYTF
D: -
J: TRBJ1-2
V: TRBV28
size: -

DNA: TGTGCCAGCAGCTTCCCAGGGGACGAGCAGTACTTC
CDR3: CASSFPGDEQYF
D: -
J: TRBJ2-7
V: TRBV5-6
size: -

DNA: TGTGCCAGCAGCCAGGGAGAAGCTTTCTTT
CDR3: CASSQGEAFF
D: -
J: TRBJ1-1
V: TRBV28
size: -

DNA: TGTGCCAGCAGCTTGGATCTCAATGAGCAGTTCTTC
CDR3: CASSLDLNEQFF
D: -
J: TRBJ2-1
V: TRBV5-5
size: many

DNA: TGTGCCAGCAGTTTACAAGTGACAGGGGGCTTGGGCTACACCTTC
CDR3: CASSLQVTGGLGYTF
D: TRBD1
J: TRBJ1-2
V: TRBV28
size: once

DNA: TGTGCCAGCGGGACAGGGCTGAACACTGAAGCTTTCTTT
CDR3: CASGTGLNTEAFF
D: TRBD1
J: TRBJ1-1
V: TRBV6-5
size: -

DNA: TGTGCCAGCTCACCACAGGGGCTCTATAATTCACCCCTCCACTTT
CDR3: CASSPQGLYNSPLHF
D: -
J: TRBJ1-6
V: TRBV18
size: -

DNA: TGTGCCAGCAATCCAGGGACAGGGGGAATTTGGGGCTACACCTTC
CDR3: CASNPGTGGIWGYTF
D: TRBD1
J: TRBJ1-2
V: TRBV28
size: -

DNA: TGTGCCAGCACCCTCTTGAGCCTCAATCAGCCCCAGCATTTT
CDR3: CASTLLSLNQPQHF
D: -
J: TRBJ1-5
V: TRBV2
size: -

DNA: TGTGCCTGGAGTTATAAGGGGAATACCTCGAACACTGAAGCTTTCTTT
CDR3: CAWSYKGNTSNTEAFF
D: -
J: TRBJ1-1
V: TRBV30
size: -

DNA: TGTGCCAGCAGCCGGGACAGACAAGAGACCCAGTACTTC
CDR3: CASSRDRQETQYF
D: TRBD1
J: TRBJ2-5
V: TRBV5-6
size: -

DNA: TGTGCCACTGAACCCGTGGGGAGAGGGAACACTGAAGCTTTCTTT
CDR3: CATEPVGRGNTEAFF
D: -
J: TRBJ1-1
V: TRBV19
size: -

DNA: TGTGCCAGCAGTGATCCGGGACAGGGAAATGAAAAACTGTTTTTT
CDR3: CASSDPGQGNEKLFF
D: TRBD1
J: TRBJ1-4
V: TRBV6-1
size: many

DNA: TGTGCCAGCAGCCACAAAGGGGCCGAGTACAATGAGCAGTTCTTC
CDR3: CASSHKGAEYNEQFF
D: -
J: TRBJ2-1
V: TRBV5-4
size: few

DNA: TGTGCCAGCAGTTTATCTAGCAATCAGCCCCAGCATTTT
CDR3: CASSLSSNQPQHF
D: -
J: TRBJ1-5
V: TRBV6-5
size: -

DNA: TGTGCCAGCAGCTTGGGGCACGGAGCCGGGGAGCTGTTTTTT
CDR3: CASSLGHGAGELFF
D: -
J: TRBJ2-2
V: TRBV5-4
size: -

DNA: TGTGCCAGCAGCGTAGGGGCTAGCGTGAACACTGAAGCTTTCTTT
CDR3: CASSVGASVNTEAFF
D: -
J: TRBJ1-1
V: TRBV9
size: -

DNA: TGTGCCTGGGACACCGGGGGGTACGAGCAGTACTTC
CDR3: CAWDTGGYEQYF
D: TRBD2
J: TRBJ2-7
V: TRBV30
size: -

DNA: TGTGCCACTCAGACAGGGTCGGGTGAAAAACTGTTTTTT
CDR3: CATQTGSGEKLFF
D: TRBD1
J: TRBJ1-4
V: TRBV7-9
size: -

DNA: TGCAGCGTACCGATCGGGGGACCGCTCAATGAAAAACTGTTTTTT
CDR3: CSVPIGGPLNEKLFF
D: -
J: TRBJ1-4
V: TRBV29-1
size: -

DNA: TGTGCTAGCAGCTCCGGGACAGGGGCAGATACGCAGTATTTT
CDR3: CASSSGTGADTQYF
D: TRBD1
J: TRBJ2-3
V: TRBV7-7
size: -

DNA: TGTGCCAGCAGCTCGGGACTAGCGGGAGGCAATGAGCAGTTCTTC
CDR3: CASSSGLAGGNEQFF
D: TRBD2
J: TRBJ2-1
V: TRBV6-5
size: -

DNA: TGCGCCAGCAGCCTGCTTACCGGGACAGGGGCGACCGGGGAGCTGTTTTTT
CDR3: CASSLLTGTGATGELFF
D: TRBD1
J: TRBJ2-2
V: TRBV5-1
size: -

DNA: TGTGCCAGCAGCCTGGGGGGGAACACCGGGGAGCTGTTTTTT
CDR3: CASSLGGNTGELFF
D: -
J: TRBJ2-2
V: TRBV3-1/TRBV3-2
size: -

DNA: TGTGCCAGCAGCCAGAACCCGGACAGAGTGGCGGTTGGCTACACCTTC
CDR3: CASSQNPDRVAVGYTF
D: -
J: TRBJ1-2
V: TRBV9
size: -

DNA: TGTGCCAGCAGCTTAAGCCGGGGATCCTACGAGCAGTACTTC
CDR3: CASSLSRGSYEQYF
D: -
J: TRBJ2-7
V: TRBV7-9
size: medium-sized